A selection of T cell receptor beta chains follows, all from one sample in a study of monozygotic twins with inflammatory bowel disease. TCRdb reprocessed the 5' RACE reads; each CDR3 protein has one entry and no DNA is given. The sample yields 170,000 or so distinct CDR3 sequences, of which the top ten take up approximately 7%. Sequencing was done on a sample of blood. These receptors were collected from a human donor with ulcerative colitis or Crohn's disease, or a healthy co-twin of an affected twin (not recorded which). Both conserved end residues are part of each CDR3.

V	J	CDR3
TRBV11-2	TRBJ2-5	CASSLGLAGGRETQYF
TRBV28	TRBJ2-7	CASRHPDYYEQYF
TRBV7-2	TRBJ2-1	CASSRRSGGANEQFF
TRBV20-1	TRBJ2-5	CSALDGVQETQYF
TRBV5-4	TRBJ2-7	CASSARDRASYEQYF
TRBV4-1	TRBJ1-2	CASSQAGSHPDRDYGYTF
TRBV12-3/TRBV12-4	TRBJ2-1	CASSRQESSYNEQFF
TRBV7-9	TRBJ2-5	CASSPNGGEETQYF
TRBV19	TRBJ2-5	CASMGSGLTQETQYF
TRBV30	TRBJ2-7	CAWSVTGYGYEQYF
TRBV12-3/TRBV12-4	TRBJ2-4	CASSLAGVVKNIQYF
TRBV5-1	TRBJ2-3	CASRTSGDPDTQYF
TRBV20-1	TRBJ1-5	CSARDWDRGDQPQHF
TRBV7-2	TRBJ1-6	CASSSGQGGWRNSPLHF
TRBV5-1	TRBJ1-1	CASSLVGGETEAFF
TRBV3-1	TRBJ2-3	CASSLQGEVTDTQYF
TRBV20-1	TRBJ2-1	CSGAEDSYNEQFF
TRBV20-1	TRBJ2-7	CSANNMVSGSYEQYF
TRBV5-5	TRBJ2-7	CASSFSPNYEQYF
TRBV12-3/TRBV12-4	TRBJ2-7	CASRSDSYEQYF
TRBV5-1	TRBJ2-1	CASSSQGATDNEQFF
TRBV5-1	TRBJ2-3	CASSLYGAYGDTQYF
TRBV4-3	TRBJ2-7	CASSQDGSGSPYEQYF
TRBV10-3	TRBJ2-5	CAISDVRNQETQYF
TRBV15	TRBJ1-1	CATSRDLRSGVTEAFF
TRBV18	TRBJ2-3	CASSPQQIGDTQYF
TRBV5-1	TRBJ2-1	CASSLNARGPHNEQFF
TRBV15	TRBJ2-7	CATSRDGGHEQYF
TRBV27	TRBJ2-7	CASSFLHDYEQYF
TRBV5-6	TRBJ2-1	CASSLEGPQFF
TRBV27	TRBJ1-2	CASSWGQGYGYTF
TRBV5-1	TRBJ1-6	CASSLAPTQVSPLHF
TRBV19	TRBJ1-1	CATRDTKNTEAFF
TRBV5-1	TRBJ2-3	CASSPGLAGANTQYF
TRBV28	TRBJ2-7	CASSLGQGAGYYEQYF
TRBV5-1	TRBJ1-1	CASSLELDVGEAFF
TRBV29-1	TRBJ2-4	CSVCTVDDSKGYF
TRBV10-3	TRBJ2-3	CAFSDGTSPNTQYF
TRBV2	TRBJ1-5	CASSEETRQPQHF
TRBV20-1	TRBJ1-5	CSARDRGNQPQHF
TRBV5-6	TRBJ1-1	CASSKRTATEAFF
TRBV10-2	TRBJ2-3	CASSVPLAGGLRTDTQYF
TRBV27	TRBJ1-2	CASSGGQGYYGYTF
TRBV5-1	TRBJ1-3	CASSLVAGGGNTIYF
TRBV19	TRBJ2-7	CASSPAGAYEQYF